The TCR beta chain under discussion was sequenced for a study of shared clonotypes between healthy human individuals. Study-wide points: Approximately 4.6% of naive CD4 clonotypes were shared across a few donors.

Researchers divided each subset's genomic DNA evenly across several immunoSEQ plates. As handled by the study authors: Junction-only sequences without quality scores came from ImmunoSEQ, so filtering differed. Assay used: immunoSEQ multiplex PCR; TCRdb lists only in-frame clones, some missing. V and J calls and clone size come straight from that table; D and trimming were deduced from the DNA. In the table there are 2 million to 2.5 million clones, approximately 96% of which are singletons. A word on this clone: What it binds is unknown.

This CDR3 region has 13 residues. Germline values: CDR1 MNHNS, CDR2 SASEGT. The J gene is TRBJ2-1, the V gene TRBV6-1; the match to TRBD2 covers 10 bases. Material: naive CD4+ T cells sorted from blood. Documented subset: CD45RA+ positively selected. The sequence came from a man between 18 and 29 years old in good health. DNA for the CDR3: TGTAGCGGGAGGGCGAACACCTACAATGAGCAGTTCTTC. This sequence encodes CSGRANTYNEQFF.